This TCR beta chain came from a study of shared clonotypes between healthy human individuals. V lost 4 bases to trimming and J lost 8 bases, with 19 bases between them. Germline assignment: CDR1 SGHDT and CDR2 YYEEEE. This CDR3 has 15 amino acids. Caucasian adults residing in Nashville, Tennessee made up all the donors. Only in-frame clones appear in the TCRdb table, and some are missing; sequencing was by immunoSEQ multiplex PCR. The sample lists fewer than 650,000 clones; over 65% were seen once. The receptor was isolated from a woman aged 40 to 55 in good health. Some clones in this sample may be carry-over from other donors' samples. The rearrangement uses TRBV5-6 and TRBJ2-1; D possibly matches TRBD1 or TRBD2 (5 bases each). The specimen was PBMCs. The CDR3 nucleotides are TGTGCCAGCAGCCCCGGGACCTTCTTGTCCCATGAGCAGTTCTTC. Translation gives CASSPGTFLSHEQFF. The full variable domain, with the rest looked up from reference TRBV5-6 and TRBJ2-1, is DAGVTQSPTHLIKTRGQQVTLRCSPKSGHDTVSWYQQALGQGPQFIFQYYEEEERQRGNFPDRFSGHQFPNYSSELNVNALLLGDSALYLCASSPGTFLSHEQFFGPGTRLTVL.